The sequence of this T cell receptor (beta chain) was determined in a study of blood T cell repertoires in COVID-19. As for the study in general: PBMCs, B-cell-depleted T cells, or T cells were the source of the cDNA or gDNA that made up the material.

In the study's own analysis: Amplifying reference gene primers gave estimates of nucleated cell counts. Here immunoSEQ multiplex PCR was the method, and the copy in TCRdb shows in-frame clones only, minus some. Clone size and V and J calls were adopted from that table, with D and trimming inferred from the DNA. This table has approximately 120,000 clones, around 83% appearing once. Germline loops: CDR1 SGHNT, CDR2 YYREEE (reference sequence). Trimming removed 3 bases at V and 1 base at J, with 10 bases between. This CDR3 region has 14 residues. The chain carries TRBV5-4 and TRBJ1-1, with D perhaps TRBD1 (5 bases). Sample: peripheral blood. This TCR was sampled from a woman at least 80 years old with active or convalescent COVID-19. The CDR3 DNA reads as TGTGCCAGCAGCTGGTATAGGGGGAACACTGAAGCTTTCTTT. Protein product: CASSWYRGNTEAFF.